The 10 T cell receptor beta chains below were found in one sample sequenced in a study of cytomegalovirus exposure and HLA in healthy donors. The protocol was immunoSEQ multiplex PCR, while the TCRdb copy is restricted to in-frame clones and leaves out a portion. The sample has 150,000 to 200,000 clones, around nine tenths seen once. The sequenced sample consisted of PBMCs. The receptor source for this set is a woman aged 18 to 35 in good health and CMV-seropositive.

This chain links TRBV25-1 with TRBJ2-1; D might be TRBD1 (6 bases). The germline gives CDR1 MGHDK, CDR2 SYGVNS. Trimming removed 6 bases at V and 4 bases at J, with 13 bases between. CDR3 length: 14 residues. The CDR3 region has the DNA TGTGCCAGCAGAGAGACAGGTCGTTACAATGAGCAGTTCTTC. Amino acid sequence: CASRETGRYNEQFF.

V gene TRBV19 combines with J gene TRBJ2-6; unclear D gene. CDR3 length: 14 amino acids. The V gene's germline CDR1 is LNHDA and CDR2 SQIVND (reference sequence). Trimming left V 6 bases short and J 0 bases short, with 6 bases between. As DNA, the CDR3 is TGTGCCAGTAGCCCTACCTCTGGGGCCAACGTCCTGACTTTC. The encoded protein is CASSPTSGANVLTF.

V gene TRBV2 combines with J gene TRBJ2-1; D is perhaps TRBD2 (6 bases). CDR3 size: 15 residues. Between the trimmed V and J ends, which lost 5 bases and 4 bases, there was a span of 15 bases. Germline CDR1 and CDR2: SNHLY and FYNNEI. The CDR3 protein is CASSMTSSEYNEQFF. The CDR3 DNA follows: TGTGCCAGCAGTATGACCTCTAGCGAATACAATGAGCAGTTCTTC.

The V and J genes are TRBV14 and TRBJ2-7, with TRBD1 matching 10 bases. V gave up 4 bases and J gave up 1 base; unmatched junction bases: 4. This CDR3 is built from 15 residues. The germline V gene has CDR1 SGHDN and CDR2 FVKESK. For the CDR3, the DNA is TGTGCCAGCAGCCTCGGGGACAGGGGATCCTACGAGCAGTACTTC. Translated, it gives CASSLGDRGSYEQYF.

The count of this clone is one. V usage is TRBV2 and J usage is TRBJ2-3; TRBD2 matches at 12 bases. With V trimmed by 7 bases and J by 0 bases, 11 bases remained unmatched. Germline-derived CDR1 and CDR2 are SNHLY and FYNNEI. This CDR3 contains 18 residues. The CDR3 DNA is TGTGCCAGCAAAAAACTAGCGGGAGGTCGAACTAGCACAGATACGCAGTATTTT. Translated, it gives CASKKLAGGRTSTDTQYF.

The chain is built from TRBV4-3 and TRBJ2-7; D call uncertain. Germline-derived CDR1 and CDR2 are LGHNA and YSLEER. The CDR3 has 14 amino acids. Trimming took 2 bases from V and 2 from J, leaving 10 bases between them. CDR3 region: CASSQSLSAYEQYF. The CDR3 coding sequence is TGCGCCAGCAGCCAATCTTTGTCGGCCTACGAGCAGTACTTC.

This sequence joins TRBV2 and TRBJ1-1, with D possibly TRBD1 on 5 matching bases. Germline V CDR1 and CDR2: SNHLY, FYNNEI. V gave up 4 bases and J gave up 6 bases, with 12 bases separating them. There are 13 residues in the CDR3. This CDR3 reads CASSVAGIAEAFF. CDR3 nucleotide sequence: TGTGCCAGCAGTGTTGCAGGGATTGCTGAAGCTTTCTTT.

The chain couples TRBV28 to TRBJ1-2, with 10 bases matching TRBD1. The V segment lost 4 bases and the J segment 7 bases; nucleotides outside the gene matches: 6. The CDR3 loop spans 14 amino acids. CDR1 MDHEN and CDR2 SYDVKM come from the germline V gene. CDR3 residues: CASSSSGTGVGYTF. The CDR3, as DNA: TGTGCCAGCAGTTCTTCCGGGACAGGGGTTGGCTACACCTTC.

The chain links TRBV6-4 to TRBJ1-5; D possibly corresponds to TRBD1 (5 bases). V lost 3 bases and J 3 bases, leaving 9 bases between the germline ends. The CDR3 runs to 14 residues. From germline, CDR1 is MRHNA and CDR2 SNTAGT. CDR3 protein: CASSETGDNQPQHF. The CDR3 DNA reads as TGTGCCAGCAGTGAAACAGGAGACAATCAGCCCCAGCATTTT.

V usage is TRBV28 and J usage is TRBJ1-2; possibly TRBD1 for D (5 bases). The CDR3 is 12 residues long. With 8 bases removed from V and 10 bases from J, the gap between germline ends came to 17 bases. Germline CDR1 reads MDHEN; CDR2 reads SYDVKM. The CDR3 DNA reads TGTGCCAGCTGGGTAGGGGCCTGGAACTACACCTTC. Protein: CASWVGAWNYTF.